These T cell receptor beta chains were read from a single sample in a study of blood T cell repertoires in COVID-19. Produced via immunoSEQ multiplex PCR; TCRdb's table is partial and in-frame only. Of about 80,000 clones in the sample, 82% were seen once. Sequencing was done on a sample of peripheral blood. These receptors all come from a man older than 75 with acute or convalescent COVID-19. Both conserved end residues are part of each CDR3. A D gene is named only where the DNA matches it firmly. Clone size is stated in some rows and not others, as once, few, many or a class when expanded.

J	V	size	D	CDR3	DNA
TRBJ2-7	TRBV30	.	.	CALAGDSYEQYF	TGTGCCCTGGCGGGCGATTCCTACGAGCAGTACTTC
TRBJ2-1	TRBV7-2	.	TRBD1	CASSFFSGTGDVGQFF	TGTGCCAGCAGCTTTTTCAGTGGGACAGGGGATGTCGGGCAGTTCTTC
TRBJ2-3	TRBV2	.	.	CASRRSGADTQYF	TGTGCCAGCAGAAGGTCAGGGGCAGATACGCAGTATTTT
TRBJ1-2	TRBV6-5	.	.	CASSQGWFGYTF	TGTGCCAGCAGTCAGGGTTGGTTTGGCTACACCTTC
TRBJ2-3	TRBV2	.	TRBD2	CASKTGGTDTQYF	TGTGCCAGCAAAACGGGGGGAACAGATACGCAGTATTTT
TRBJ2-3	TRBV9	.	.	CASSVGGRVADTQYF	TGTGCCAGCAGCGTAGGGGGGCGAGTAGCAGATACGCAGTATTTT
TRBJ1-2	TRBV3-1/TRBV3-2	.	.	CASMGQGSYGYTF	TGTGCCAGCATGGGGCAGGGGTCCTATGGCTACACCTTC
TRBJ2-2	TRBV30	.	TRBD1	CAWTRTGFTGELFF	TGTGCCTGGACCCGGACAGGGTTCACCGGGGAGCTGTTTTTT
TRBJ1-1	TRBV19	few	TRBD1	CASSIDHRGPAEAFF	TGTGCCAGTAGTATAGACCACAGGGGGCCCGCTGAAGCTTTCTTT
TRBJ2-5	TRBV19	many	TRBD2	CASSPGGTSGAETQYF	TGTGCCAGTAGCCCGGGGGGGACTAGCGGGGCAGAGACCCAGTACTTC
TRBJ1-2	TRBV3-1/TRBV3-2	.	.	CASSQDSASYGYTF	TGTGCCAGCAGCCAAGATTCAGCGAGTTATGGCTACACCTTC
TRBJ2-3	TRBV15	once	.	CATSRGEKDTQYF	TGTGCCACCAGCAGAGGAGAGAAGGATACGCAGTATTTT
TRBJ2-7	TRBV7-8	.	TRBD2	CASSFTSGGPIEQYF	TGTGCCAGCAGCTTTACCTCGGGGGGGCCTATTGAGCAGTACTTC
TRBJ2-2	TRBV12-3/TRBV12-4	.	.	CASRNTGELFF	TGTGCCAGCCGGAACACCGGGGAGCTGTTTTTT
TRBJ1-1	TRBV6-5	once	.	CASRAWNTEAFF	TGTGCCAGCAGGGCTTGGAACACTGAAGCTTTCTTT
TRBJ1-4	TRBV5-1	.	TRBD1	CASSFHLGQGAEKLFF	TGCGCCAGCAGCTTCCATTTGGGCCAGGGGGCGGAAAAACTGTTTTTT
TRBJ2-7	TRBV4-1	.	.	CASSPPIEIYEQYF	TGCGCCAGCAGCCCCCCGATTGAGATTTACGAGCAGTACTTC
TRBJ1-4	TRBV3-1/TRBV3-2	few	.	CASSHHSNEKLFF	TGTGCCAGCAGCCACCATTCTAATGAAAAACTGTTTTTT
TRBJ2-3	TRBV5-1	.	TRBD1	CASSLEGQGFNTQYF	TGCGCCAGCAGCTTGGAGGGACAGGGATTCAATACGCAGTATTTT
TRBJ2-5	TRBV29-1	.	TRBD2	CSVQGPSGDYQETQYF	TGCAGCGTCCAAGGGCCTAGCGGGGATTACCAAGAGACCCAGTACTTC
TRBJ2-7	TRBV4-1	.	.	CASSQDATGFYEQYF	TGCGCCAGCAGCCAGGATGCGACGGGTTTTTACGAGCAGTACTTC
TRBJ2-1	TRBV9	.	TRBD2	CASRGSSGGIYNEQFF	TGTGCCAGCAGGGGTAGTAGCGGGGGGATATACAATGAGCAGTTCTTC
TRBJ2-7	TRBV10-1	.	TRBD2	CASSDGLAGPNYEQYF	TGCGCCAGCAGTGATGGGCTAGCGGGGCCTAACTACGAGCAGTACTTC
TRBJ2-1	TRBV6-5	.	.	CASSNLREQFF	TGTGCCAGCAGTAACCTAAGAGAGCAGTTCTTC
TRBJ2-4	TRBV5-1	once	TRBD1	CASSVGQGVNIQYF	TGCGCCAGCAGCGTGGGACAGGGGGTGAACATTCAGTACTTC
TRBJ2-4	TRBV11-3	.	TRBD1	CASSLGTGGSDIQYF	TGTGCCAGCAGCTTAGGGACAGGGGGAAGTGACATTCAGTACTTC
TRBJ1-5	TRBV19	.	TRBD1	CASMWTGWGNQPQHF	TGTGCCAGTATGTGGACAGGGTGGGGCAATCAGCCCCAGCATTTT
TRBJ1-2	TRBV5-1	.	TRBD1	CASSSDRAYGYTF	TGCGCCAGCAGCTCTGACAGGGCATATGGCTACACCTTC
TRBJ2-7	TRBV15	.	.	CATSRVTRSYEQYF	TGTGCCACCAGCAGAGTGACACGCTCCTACGAGCAGTACTTC
TRBJ2-3	TRBV11-3	.	TRBD2	CASSSRLAGMDTQYF	TGTGCCAGCAGCTCGAGACTAGCGGGGATGGATACGCAGTATTTT
TRBJ2-5	TRBV13	once	TRBD2	CASSFRGGGPQETQYF	TGTGCCAGCAGCTTCCGTGGCGGGGGGCCTCAAGAGACCCAGTACTTC
TRBJ2-7	TRBV18	.	TRBD2	CASSPGTSVAYEQYF	TGTGCCAGCTCCCCCGGGACTAGCGTGGCCTACGAGCAGTACTTC
TRBJ2-3	TRBV6-2/TRBV6-3	.	TRBD2	CASSPSGGGITDTQYF	TGTGCCAGCAGCCCTAGCGGGGGCGGCATCACAGATACGCAGTATTTT
TRBJ1-1	TRBV18	.	TRBD1	CASSPEDRGSTEAFF	TGTGCCAGCTCACCCGAGGACAGGGGGTCTACTGAAGCTTTCTTT
TRBJ1-5	TRBV3-1/TRBV3-2	once	.	CASSQGFIRERGPQHF	TGTGCCAGCAGCCAAGGTTTCATTAGGGAAAGGGGGCCCCAGCATTTT
TRBJ1-2	TRBV24-1	.	.	CATSSPGGVANYGYTF	TGTGCCACCAGTTCCCCGGGGGGGGTAGCTAACTATGGCTACACCTTC
TRBJ2-3	TRBV2	.	.	CASSARLGSGKYF	TGTGCCAGCAGCGCTAGGTTAGGTTCCGGCAAGTATTTT
TRBJ2-2	TRBV2	.	TRBD1	CASQKGQGSPTGELFF	TGTGCCAGCCAAAAGGGACAGGGGAGCCCCACCGGGGAGCTGTTTTTT
TRBJ2-4	TRBV19	.	TRBD2	CASSTLTSGGAKNIQYF	TGTGCCAGTAGTACCTTGACTAGCGGGGGGGCCAAGAACATTCAGTACTTC
TRBJ1-5	TRBV30	.	TRBD1	CAWSRDRDMAKEQPQHF	TGTGCCTGGAGTAGGGACAGGGATATGGCTAAAGAACAGCCCCAGCATTTT
TRBJ1-5	TRBV2	few	.	CASKMALWSNQPQHF	TGTGCCAGCAAAATGGCCCTTTGGAGCAATCAGCCCCAGCATTTT
TRBJ1-1	TRBV10-3	.	TRBD1	CAIRGDRGLGNTEAFF	TGTGCCATCAGGGGGGACAGGGGGCTTGGGAACACTGAAGCTTTCTTT
TRBJ2-3	TRBV10-3	.	TRBD2	CATTTGGPWDTQYF	TGTGCCACCACTACGGGGGGGCCTTGGGATACGCAGTATTTT
TRBJ1-1	TRBV5-1	.	.	CASSLGQAPGFLAEAFF	TGCGCCAGCAGCTTGGGGCAGGCGCCAGGATTTTTAGCTGAAGCTTTCTTT
TRBJ1-1	TRBV3-1/TRBV3-2	.	.	CASSLARTEAFF	TGTGCCAGCAGCCTAGCTAGGACTGAAGCTTTCTTT